The rows below give T cell receptor beta chains drawn from one sample of a study of identical twins. TCRdb passed the 5' RACE reads through MiXCR, listing each CDR3 protein once. The sample includes around 570,000 distinct CDR3 sequences, over 8.5% of them seen just once. This same sample was also part of a study on yellow fever vaccine responses in identical twins.

Sequenced input: PBMCs. These receptors all come from a woman between 18 and 29 years old in good health. CDR3s leave out the opening cysteine and the closing phenylalanine or tryptophan. A D gene is named only where the DNA matches it firmly.

D	V	CDR3
-	TRBV29-1	SVYATGELF
-	TRBV7-8	ASTTLPMEWQETQY
-	TRBV10-3	AISDSPPYEQY
-	TRBV4-2	ASSRTQGTNEKLF
-	TRBV2	ASSESRDLNSPLH
TRBD2	TRBV6-1	ASTLSRRPSGYNEQF
-	TRBV7-2	ASSPWDLYNEQF
TRBD2	TRBV24-1	ATSDGGTSGRNIQY
TRBD2	TRBV6-2/TRBV6-3	ASSFLSGGGPDTQY
-	TRBV9	ASSAGGQGLYEQY
TRBD2	TRBV7-8	ASSLVGGVFQETQY
TRBD1	TRBV7-2	ASSPQVRGQGFNEQY
-	TRBV20-1	SARDSVAGTLEQF
TRBD1	TRBV29-1	SVVGQGGSYEQY
TRBD1	TRBV5-1	ASSSTGDSPLH
TRBD1	TRBV4-2	ASSPSPGTGPGELF
TRBD2	TRBV7-9	ASSLEVAGITDTQY
TRBD2	TRBV7-6	ASSLGGSGGLHEQY
TRBD2	TRBV11-3	ASSRGTKGVETQY
-	TRBV12-3/TRBV12-4	ASSFLGFLPTQY
TRBD1	TRBV20-1	SAPRDRASYEQY
-	TRBV2	ASSGLNNEQF
TRBD2	TRBV7-2	ASSLLAGATFADTQY